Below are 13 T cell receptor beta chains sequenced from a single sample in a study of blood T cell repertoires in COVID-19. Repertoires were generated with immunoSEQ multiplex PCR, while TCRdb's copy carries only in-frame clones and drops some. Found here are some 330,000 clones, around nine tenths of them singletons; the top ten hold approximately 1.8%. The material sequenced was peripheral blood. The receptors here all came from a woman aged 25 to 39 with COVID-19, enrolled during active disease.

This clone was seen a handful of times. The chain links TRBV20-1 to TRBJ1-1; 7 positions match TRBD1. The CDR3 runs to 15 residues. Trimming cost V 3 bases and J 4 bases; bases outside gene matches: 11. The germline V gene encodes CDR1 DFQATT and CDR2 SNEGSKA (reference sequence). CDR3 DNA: TGCAGTGCTAGTGACAGGGTTCAGGACGGCACTGAAGCTTTCTTT. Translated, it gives CSASDRVQDGTEAFF.

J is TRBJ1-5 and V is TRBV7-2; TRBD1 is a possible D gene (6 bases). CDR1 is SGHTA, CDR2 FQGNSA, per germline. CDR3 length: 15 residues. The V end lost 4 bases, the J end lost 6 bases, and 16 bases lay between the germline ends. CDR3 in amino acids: CASSSKQGPGQPQHF. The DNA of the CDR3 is TGTGCCAGCAGCTCGAAACAGGGTCCGGGTCAGCCCCAGCATTTT.

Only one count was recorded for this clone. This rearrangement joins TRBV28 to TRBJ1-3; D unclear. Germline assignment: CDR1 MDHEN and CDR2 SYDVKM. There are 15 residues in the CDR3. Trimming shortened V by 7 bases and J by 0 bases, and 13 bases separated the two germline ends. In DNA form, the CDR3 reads TGTGCCAGCACCGTTGGCGGAGCCTCTGGAAACACCATATATTTT. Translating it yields CASTVGGASGNTIYF.

CDR3 DNA: TGTGCCAGCAGCCTAGGGGACAGGGAAGATGAAAAACTGTTTTTT. Amino acid sequence: CASSLGDREDEKLFF. The chain combines TRBV3-1 (or the pseudogene TRBV3-2) with TRBJ1-4; 9 nucleotides line up with TRBD1. CDR1 and CDR2 from the germline V gene are LGHDT and YNNKEL (reference sequence). V lost 4 bases and J lost 6; bases outside the gene matches: 6. This CDR3 is 15 amino acids long.

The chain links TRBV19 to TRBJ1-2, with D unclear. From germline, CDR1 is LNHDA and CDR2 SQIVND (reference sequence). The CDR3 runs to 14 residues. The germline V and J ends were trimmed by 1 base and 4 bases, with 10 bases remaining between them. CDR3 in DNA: TGTGCCAGTAGTATAGGATACCCCAGCTATGGCTACACCTTC. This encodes CASSIGYPSYGYTF.

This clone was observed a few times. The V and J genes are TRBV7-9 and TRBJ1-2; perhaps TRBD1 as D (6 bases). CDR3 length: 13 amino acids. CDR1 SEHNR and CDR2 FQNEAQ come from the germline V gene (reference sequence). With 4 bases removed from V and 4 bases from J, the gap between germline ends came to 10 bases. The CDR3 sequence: CASSSTGPYGYTF. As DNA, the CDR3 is TGTGCCAGCAGCTCGACAGGCCCCTATGGCTACACCTTC.

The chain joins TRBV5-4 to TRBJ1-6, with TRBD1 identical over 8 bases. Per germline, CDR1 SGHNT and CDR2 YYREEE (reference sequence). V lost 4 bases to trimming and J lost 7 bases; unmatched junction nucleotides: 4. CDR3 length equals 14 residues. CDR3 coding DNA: TGTGCCAGCAGCCACGACAGGGGCAATTCACCCCTCCACTTT. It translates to CASSHDRGNSPLHF.

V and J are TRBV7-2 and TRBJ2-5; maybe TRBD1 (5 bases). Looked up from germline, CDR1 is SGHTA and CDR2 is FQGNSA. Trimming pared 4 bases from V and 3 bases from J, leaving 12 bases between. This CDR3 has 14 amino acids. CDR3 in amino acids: CASSSRAPEETQYF. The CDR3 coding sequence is TGTGCCAGCAGCTCCAGGGCCCCAGAAGAGACCCAGTACTTC.

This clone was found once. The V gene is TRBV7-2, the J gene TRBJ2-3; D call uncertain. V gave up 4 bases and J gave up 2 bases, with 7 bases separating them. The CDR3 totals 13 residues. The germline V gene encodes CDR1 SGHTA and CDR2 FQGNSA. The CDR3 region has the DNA TGTGCCAGCAGCTCAACAAACACAGATACGCAGTATTTT. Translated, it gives CASSSTNTDTQYF.

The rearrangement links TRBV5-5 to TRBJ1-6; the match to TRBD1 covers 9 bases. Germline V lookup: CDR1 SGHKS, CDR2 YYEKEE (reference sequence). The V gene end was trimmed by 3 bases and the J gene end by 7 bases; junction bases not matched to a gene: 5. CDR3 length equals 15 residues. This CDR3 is CASSWGTGTNSPLHF. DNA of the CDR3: TGTGCCAGCAGCTGGGGGACAGGGACGAATTCACCCCTCCACTTT.

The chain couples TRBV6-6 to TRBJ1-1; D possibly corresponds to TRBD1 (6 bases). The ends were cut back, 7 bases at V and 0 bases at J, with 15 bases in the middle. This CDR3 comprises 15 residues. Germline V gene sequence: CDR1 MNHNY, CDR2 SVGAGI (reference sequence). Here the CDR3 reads CASNTPGTLNTEAFF. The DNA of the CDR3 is TGTGCCAGCAACACCCCCGGGACATTGAACACTGAAGCTTTCTTT.

Here the CDR3 reads CASSFRPVGAEAFF. The DNA for the CDR3 is TGTGCCAGCAGTTTCCGCCCTGTTGGGGCGGAAGCTTTCTTT. The chain is built from TRBV7-2 and TRBJ1-1; D possibly corresponds to TRBD1 (5 bases). The germline V gene has CDR1 SGHTA and CDR2 FQGNSA. V was clipped by 6 bases and J by 8 bases, with 19 bases between them. This CDR3 contains 14 residues.

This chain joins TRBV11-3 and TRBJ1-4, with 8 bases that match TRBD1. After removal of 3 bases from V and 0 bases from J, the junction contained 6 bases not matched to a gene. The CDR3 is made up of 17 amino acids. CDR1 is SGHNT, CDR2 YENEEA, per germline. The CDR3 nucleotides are TGTGCCAGCAGCTTGGGGGGGACAGGAGCAACTAATGAAAAACTGTTTTTT. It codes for CASSLGGTGATNEKLFF.